A single sample gave rise to the 11 T cell receptor beta chains below, sequenced in a study of T cell responses to AZD1222 COVID-19 vaccine. Clones were sequenced by immunoSEQ multiplex PCR, and TCRdb holds only the in-frame ones, with some missing. The sample includes about 86,000 clones, about 72% of them seen just once. This specimen consisted of peripheral blood, obtained on day 0 of AZD1222 vaccination. All receptors come from an adult in good health.

The rearrangement links TRBV5-4 to TRBJ2-7; possibly TRBD1 for D (6 bases). V lost 4 bases and J lost 4, with 15 bases in between. The germline gives CDR1 SGHNT, CDR2 YYREEE (reference sequence). There are 14 residues in the CDR3. The CDR3 region has the DNA TGTGCCAGCAGCAAAGGGGACATTAAGTACGAGCAGTACTTC. This sequence encodes CASSKGDIKYEQYF.

V usage is TRBV6-5 and J usage is TRBJ2-3; 7 positions match TRBD2. Germline V gives CDR1 MNHEY, CDR2 SVGAGI. The CDR3 spans 12 residues. V was clipped by 10 bases and J by 1 base; unmatched bases: 2. CDR3 amino acids: CATAGGTDTQYF. The CDR3 nucleotides read TGTGCCACCGCGGGGGGCACAGATACGCAGTATTTT.

The rearrangement uses TRBV19 and TRBJ1-3; D gene ambiguous. From germline, CDR1 is LNHDA and CDR2 SQIVND (reference sequence). Deletions cut 7 bases from V and 0 bases from J, with 10 bases between. CDR3 length equals 14 residues. The DNA of the CDR3 is TGTGCCAGTAAGAAAATGAGCTCTGGAAACACCATATATTTT. This gives the protein CASKKMSSGNTIYF. Complete variable domain (other parts from reference TRBV19 and TRBJ1-3): DGGITQSPKYLFRKEGQNVTLSCEQNLNHDAMYWYRQDPGQGLRLIYYSQIVNDFQKGDIAEGYSVSREKKESFPLTVTSAQKNPTAFYLCASKKMSSGNTIYFGEGSWLTVV.

The rearrangement links TRBV11-2 to TRBJ2-3, with 11 bases that match TRBD2. CDR3 length equals 15 residues. J was trimmed by 4 bases and V by 3 bases; bases with no gene match: 3. CDR1 SGHAT and CDR2 FQNNGV come from the germline V gene. CDR3 sequence reads: CASSFLAGGPDTQYF. As DNA, the CDR3 is TGTGCCAGCAGCTTCCTAGCGGGAGGCCCAGATACGCAGTATTTT.

This clone has only one observation. CDR3 sequence (DNA): TGCGCCAGCGGCAGGGCTAACACTGAAGCTTTCTTT. It is translated as CASGRANTEAFF. The chain employs TRBV10-2 and TRBJ1-1; D is possibly TRBD1 (5 bases). CDR3 length: 12 residues. V was trimmed by 8 bases and J by 2 bases, leaving 9 bases between them. Germline V CDR1 and CDR2: WSHSY, SAAADI.

The chain joins TRBV29-1 to TRBJ2-7; a weak D match, TRBD1 (6 bases). V was shortened by 4 bases and J by 0 bases, with 16 bases between the two germline ends. The CDR3 sequence is 15 residues long. The germline CDR1 and CDR2 sequences are SQVTM and ANQGSEA. The CDR3 loop is CSVVGNRVNSYEQYF. In DNA, the CDR3 is TGCAGCGTTGTAGGAAACAGGGTCAACTCCTACGAGCAGTACTTC.

The genes are TRBV28 and TRBJ2-3; 8 bases match TRBD1. Germline loops: CDR1 MDHEN, CDR2 SYDVKM. The CDR3 spans 16 residues. V was pared by 7 bases and J by 9 bases, with 18 bases of the junction left unmatched. The CDR3: CASTDRGPDRKATQYF. Here the CDR3 DNA reads TGTGCCAGCACCGACAGGGGCCCGGATAGAAAAGCGACGCAGTATTTT.

The gene calls are TRBV6-2 or TRBV6-3 and TRBJ1-1; a weak D match, TRBD1 (5 bases). Germline V CDR1 and CDR2: MNHEY, SVGEGT. The CDR3 has 11 residues. V lost 3 bases and J lost 8, with 7 bases in between. The CDR3 bases are TGTGCCAGCAGTTATCCAGGGGAAGCTTTCTTT. Its translation: CASSYPGEAFF.

The V and J genes are TRBV5-4 and TRBJ2-2; tentative D call: TRBD2 (7 bases). The CDR3 runs 16 residues. Per the germline V gene, CDR1 is SGHNT and CDR2 is YYREEE (reference sequence). Trimming shortened V by 1 base and J by 5 bases, and 15 bases separated the two germline ends. CDR3 sequence (DNA): TGTGCCAGCAGCTTGTCGGGGGGCGCAAGAACCGGGGAGCTGTTTTTT. Encoded protein: CASSLSGGARTGELFF. The full variable domain, in which reference TRBV5-4 and TRBJ2-2 provide the parts outside the CDR3, is ETGVTQSPTHLIKTRGQQVTLRCSSQSGHNTVSWYQQALGQGPQFIFQYYREEENGRGNFPPRFSGLQFPNYSSELNVNALELDDSALYLCASSLSGGARTGELFFGEGSRLTVL.

The chain carries TRBV12-3 or TRBV12-4 and TRBJ2-5; D is ambiguous. V lost 0 bases and J 5 bases, leaving 1 base between the germline ends. The CDR3 sequence is 11 residues long. This chain's CDR3 is CASSLAETQYF. In DNA, the CDR3 is TGTGCCAGCAGTTTAGCGGAGACCCAGTACTTC.

The V and J genes are TRBV6-5 and TRBJ2-2; a possible D gene is TRBD1 (5 bases). Germline CDR1 reads MNHEY; CDR2 reads SVGAGI. Between the trimmed V and J ends, which lost 2 bases and 2 bases, there was a span of 6 bases. This CDR3 contains 14 residues. The CDR3 sequence: CASSYQGNTGELFF. The DNA of the CDR3 is TGTGCCAGCAGTTACCAGGGAAACACCGGGGAGCTGTTTTTT.